Included here is one T cell receptor beta chain sequence, with context. Its antigen specificity is not known. No qualities accompany the bases; no much larger clone lies one base away. For the CD8 naive samples, CD45RO-negative cells were positively selected for CCR7, yielding a CD45RA+CCR7+ population from which TemRA cells were excluded. The donors were healthy, HIV-negative adults with no recently reported acute infections or vaccinations. Every donor was a Caucasian adult residing in Nashville, Tennessee, USA. After blood collection by leukapheresis, PBMCs were isolated using Ficoll-Histopaque density gradient centrifugation and then cryopreserved in the vapor phase of liquid nitrogen. Analytical flow cytometry was used to check the purity and quantity of every magnetically sorted T cell population. Each sorted fraction had its genomic DNA isolated and then quantified by UV absorbance on a Nanodrop 2000c.

Using the deep immunoSEQ assay, multiplex PCR amplified TCR CDR3 regions from genomic DNA. For each cell subset, the extracted genomic DNA was distributed evenly across all wells of several immunoSEQ 96-well plates, and each plate served as one replicate. For sorted subsets, about 200 ng genomic DNA, equal to about 30,000 T cell genomes, was loaded into each replicate PCR. Purified libraries were quantified with a Qubit 3.0 fluorometer, sized on a Bioanalyzer 2100, and re-quantified with the KAPA Library Quantification kit. Each immunoSEQ 96-well plate was sequenced on its own single-read 150-cycle Illumina NextSeq 550 flow cell. The original pipeline was this. Because the immunoSEQ output held only junctional sequences and lacked quality scores, the filtering could not match the filtering applied to full-length reads. To assign V/J genes and CDR3, sequences were annotated against IMGT germline references using PyIR, a Python wrapper for IgBLAST v1.9. Any read was removed if the V/J assignment was weak (E-value above 1e-6), the CDR3 was missing, or the read contained stop codons, out-of-frame junctions, or ambiguous translated residues. A V3J clonotype was defined by an identical inferred V gene, J gene, and CDR3 amino acid sequence. Percentage overlap between repertoires was calculated by dividing the number of shared unique clonotypes by the size of the smaller repertoire. Three approaches were used to assess repertoire richness: RTK rarefaction, the Chao1 estimator, and Recon v2.1 estimates of unobserved clonotypes. For all TCRbeta clonotypes obtained by the gDNA method from a handful of donors, generation probabilities were computed with OLGA. TCRdb retrieved this table from immuneACCESS and kept in-frame rearrangements only. Not all clones are present; in checked studies, unresolved V genes account for under half, and no reason is known for the remainder. The V and J calls and clone size come from that table; D and trimming were worked out from the DNA. A total of about 2 million clones appear in this sample, just under 95% of them only once. The top ten clonotypes cover approximately 1.2% of the sample.

These data belong to a study of shared clonotypes between healthy human individuals (dated by TCRdb to the early 2020s). Study-level background: Three men and two women, aged 18 to 49 years, made up the cohort. Per donor, three plates each were used for CD4 naive and CD4 memory, two for CD8 naive, and one for CD8 memory. To increase sequencing depth and limit assay-specific biases, TCR repertoire library preparation and sequencing were carried out by different laboratories using diverse techniques. To estimate repertoire size and how much clonotypes are shared between individuals, the study performed deep sequencing of blood TCR repertoires from a handful of healthy adults. Each donor's leukapheresis produced roughly between about 0.8 and 8.9 billion PBMCs.

Study-wide findings and limitations: Sampling was limited to blood, and TCR repertoires in tissue likely differ from TCR repertoires in blood. Pairwise subsampling led to the expectation that sequencing depth would affect the degree of clonotype sharing among donors. Rarefaction of sorted-subset datasets indicated incomplete sequencing despite the large sequencing depth. Clonotypes shared by all four sorted-subset donors showed higher generation probabilities than non-shared clonotypes. Naive subsets generally had larger estimated clonotype richness than memory subsets did. The small number of donors limited the genetic and exposure-history diversity represented. When a handful of donors were compared, the shared fraction of clonotypes was about 5.5% for naive CD4, 3.5% to 4% for naive CD8, about 2.5% for memory CD4, and around 0.4% for memory CD8.

The CDR3, from cysteine to phenylalanine, totals 18 residues. Only the CDR3 DNA stays, 54 bases, in frame from base 1. Clipping removes 4 bases from V and 2 bases from J, with 13 as the unmatched junction base count. CDR1 SNHLY and CDR2 FYNNEI are derived from the germline V gene. The sequence was obtained from a man younger than 30 in good health. Sequencing was done on a sample of naive CD8+ T cells sorted from blood. This specimen's cell subset or site label, per the study, means: CD45RA+CCR7+. In this chain, TRBV2 is recombined with TRBJ2-7; 11 central nucleotides agree with TRBD1. The CDR3 protein sequence reads: CASSVFKDRGLATYEQYF. Here is the DNA: TGTGCCAGCAGTGTCTTCAAGGACAGGGGGCTCGCTACCTACGAGCAGTACTTC.